These 26 T cell receptor beta chains were sequenced from one sample in a study of memory CD4+ T cells and cytomegalovirus serostatus (dated by TCRdb to about 2019). The library came from the immunoSEQ multiplex PCR assay. This immuneACCESS table, as held by TCRdb, lists in-frame sequences with V and J called but not all clones. Of the missing ones, under half trace to an unresolved V gene in checked studies; the others have no known cause. This sample has fewer than 50,000 clones in its table, and around three quarters of those were observed once. In total, the top ten clones hold roughly 1.1% of the sample. A FACSAria II was used to sort memory CD4+ T cells, defined as single viable CD3+CD4+CD8-CD45RO+ cells. The sequenced sample consisted of memory CD4+ T cells from blood. Receptors originate from an adult in good health and CMV-seronegative.

The chain employs TRBV11-2 and TRBJ1-1, with D uncertain. This CDR3 spans 15 amino acids. Germline CDR1 and CDR2: SGHAT and FQNNGV. The germline V and J ends were trimmed by 6 bases and 0 bases, with 14 bases remaining between them. CDR3 sequence reads: CASSPIDGMNTEAFF. In DNA, the CDR3 is TGTGCCAGCAGTCCAATTGATGGCATGAACACTGAAGCTTTCTTT.

The rearrangement joins TRBV4-2 to TRBJ1-2; 10 bases match TRBD1. Germline CDR1 and CDR2: LGHNA and YNFKEQ. After removal of 5 bases from V and 10 bases from J, the junction contained 13 bases not matched to a gene. The length of the CDR3 is 15 residues. As DNA, the CDR3 is TGTGCCAGCAGCTTCGATCCGGGACAGGGGTCGCACTACACCTTC. Translating gives CASSFDPGQGSHYTF.

The rearrangement joins TRBV30 to TRBJ2-3, with D unresolved. V lost 0 bases to trimming and J lost 5 bases, with 6 bases between them. The CDR3 loop spans 12 amino acids. Germline CDR1 GTSNPN, CDR2 SVGIG (reference sequence). The CDR3 spells CAWSVVGDTQYF. The CDR3 DNA sequence: TGTGCCTGGAGTGTAGTAGGAGATACGCAGTATTTT. The complete variable domain, with remaining parts taken from reference TRBV30 and TRBJ2-3, reads SQTIHQWPATLVQPVGSPLSLECTVEGTSNPNLYWYRQAAGRGLQLLFYSVGIGQISSEVPQNLSASRPQDRQFILSSKKLLLSDSGFYLCAWSVVGDTQYFGPGTRLTVL.

J is TRBJ1-1 and V is TRBV7-2; D ambiguous. Looked up from germline, CDR1 is SGHTA and CDR2 is FQGNSA. V shed 0 bases and J shed 10 bases, with 9 bases lying between them. The CDR3 covers 12 residues. The CDR3 region has the DNA TGTGCCAGCAGCTTAGCTTACCCCGCAGCTTTCTTT. This sequence encodes CASSLAYPAAFF.

The J gene is TRBJ1-2, the V gene TRBV7-2; D may be TRBD1 (6 bases). The ends were cut back, 5 bases at V and 2 bases at J, with 15 bases in the middle. This CDR3 spans 15 amino acids. Germline V gene data show CDR1 as SGHTA and CDR2 as FQGNSA. The CDR3 loop reads CASSRSLGGNYGYTF. In nucleotides, the CDR3 is TGTGCCAGCAGCCGATCCCTTGGGGGCAACTATGGCTACACCTTC.

The CDR3 DNA reads as TGTGCCAGCAGCTCGGACACGGGCACTGAAGCTTTCTTT. This sequence encodes CASSSDTGTEAFF. This chain connects TRBV5-4 to TRBJ1-1, with a tentative D call TRBD1 (5 bases). V was cut by 3 bases and J by 4 bases, with 10 bases left in between. Germline loops: CDR1 SGHNT, CDR2 YYREEE (reference sequence). This CDR3 comprises 13 residues.

The chain links TRBV30 to TRBJ1-6, with D hard to call. CDR1 GTSNPN and CDR2 SVGIG come from the germline V gene (reference sequence). CDR3 size: 15 residues. Trimming pared 4 bases from V and 0 bases from J, leaving 10 bases between. CDR3 in amino acids: CAWTTAVSYNSPLHF. CDR3 DNA sequence: TGTGCCTGGACCACCGCGGTCTCCTATAATTCACCCCTCCACTTT.

V is TRBV29-1 and J is TRBJ2-4; 12 nucleotides line up with TRBD2. Germline lookup yields CDR1 SQVTM and CDR2 ANQGSEA. With V trimmed by 2 bases and J by 1 base, 6 bases remained unmatched. This CDR3 has 17 residues. The CDR3 DNA follows: TGCAGCGTTGAATTACTAGCGGGAGGATGGGCCAAAAACATTCAGTACTTC. Its translation: CSVELLAGGWAKNIQYF.

The rearrangement links TRBV4-2 to TRBJ2-3, with D maybe TRBD1 (5 bases). The germline CDR1 and CDR2 sequences are LGHNA and YNFKEQ. The CDR3 is made up of 15 amino acids. Trimming pared 3 bases from V and 1 base from J, leaving 11 bases between. The CDR3 sequence is CASSQTTVRTDTQYF. As DNA, the CDR3 is TGTGCCAGCAGCCAGACGACAGTGCGCACAGATACGCAGTATTTT.

The rearrangement links TRBV2 to TRBJ1-5; D gene unclear. The CDR3 contains 13 residues. In germline, CDR1 is SNHLY, CDR2 FYNNEI. Trimming cost V 1 base and J 6 bases, with 7 bases left between them. CDR3 nucleotides: TGTGCCAGCAGTGAAGACTCGGGTCAGCCCCAGCATTTT. Translation: CASSEDSGQPQHF.

This chain joins TRBV7-9 and TRBJ2-1; D is undetermined. The germline V gene has CDR1 SEHNR and CDR2 FQNEAQ (reference sequence). The germline V and J ends were trimmed by 4 bases and 5 bases, with 12 bases remaining between them. This CDR3 region has 14 residues. CDR3 protein: CASSSGGKNNEQFF. The CDR3 DNA follows: TGTGCCAGCAGCTCCGGCGGTAAAAACAATGAGCAGTTCTTC.

The chain links TRBV7-6 to TRBJ1-4, with D perhaps matching TRBD1 (5 bases). The germline CDR1 and CDR2 sequences are SGHVS and FNYEAQ. The CDR3 covers 14 residues. V lost 2 bases and J 10 bases, leaving 14 bases between the germline ends. CDR3 nucleotide sequence: TGTGCCAGCAGCTTATTAATGGGGGAGGGAAAACTGTTTTTT. Its protein product is CASSLLMGEGKLFF.

The chain carries TRBV7-8 and TRBJ2-3; the D is unclear. The CDR3 length is 12 residues. Germline CDR1 reads SGHVS; CDR2 reads FQNEAQ. V was cut by 2 bases and J by 4 bases, with 4 bases left in between. The CDR3 protein is CASSLNPDTQYF. The CDR3 DNA reads as TGTGCCAGCAGCTTAAACCCAGATACGCAGTATTTT.

The chain carries TRBV7-2 and TRBJ2-5; D not resolved. The V end lost 4 bases, the J end lost 4 bases, and 16 bases lay between the germline ends. The CDR3 loop spans 15 amino acids. Germline-derived CDR1 and CDR2 are SGHTA and FQGNSA. In nucleotides, the CDR3 is TGTGCCAGCAGCTCCCCCCGCCCTATGCGAGAGACCCAGTACTTC. It yields the protein CASSSPRPMRETQYF.

This rearrangement joins TRBV30 to TRBJ2-3; D ambiguous. This CDR3 spans 11 amino acids. V was pared by 5 bases and J by 0 bases, with 3 bases between. Germline V lookup: CDR1 GTSNPN, CDR2 SVGIG (reference sequence). The CDR3 DNA reads TGTGCCTGGGATAGCACAGATACGCAGTATTTT. Amino acid sequence: CAWDSTDTQYF.

The genes are TRBV5-1 and TRBJ1-2; 9 bases align to TRBD1. J was trimmed by 6 bases and V by 0 bases; bases with no gene match: 3. Germline V lookup: CDR1 SGHRS, CDR2 YFSETQ. The CDR3 has 14 residues. The CDR3 sequence: CASSLVQGANGYTF. The CDR3 region has the DNA TGCGCCAGCAGCTTGGTACAGGGGGCAAATGGCTACACCTTC.

The chain uses TRBV27 and TRBJ2-2, with 8 nucleotides matching TRBD2. The CDR3 totals 15 residues. Germline lookup yields CDR1 MNHEY and CDR2 SMNVEV (reference sequence). V lost 7 bases to trimming and J lost 1 base; unmatched junction nucleotides: 5. The CDR3 reads CASKPGLGNTGELFF. CDR3 in DNA: TGTGCCAGCAAACCGGGACTAGGGAACACCGGGGAGCTGTTTTTT.

J is TRBJ2-7 and V is TRBV19; TRBD1 matches at 9 bases. V was clipped by 5 bases and J by 0 bases; unmatched bases: 11. Germline loops: CDR1 LNHDA, CDR2 SQIVND (reference sequence). The length of the CDR3 is 17 residues. CDR3 DNA: TGTGCCAGTAGTGAGGACAGGGGCCGCCTCGCCTCCTACGAGCAGTACTTC. Translating it yields CASSEDRGRLASYEQYF.

The chain combines TRBV19 with TRBJ1-4; 8 bases line up with TRBD1. The ends lost 4 bases at V and 7 bases at J; junction bases unmatched: 5. Per germline, CDR1 LNHDA and CDR2 SQIVND (reference sequence). CDR3 length equals 14 residues. CDR3: CASSRPTGVEKLFF. The CDR3 region has the DNA TGTGCCAGTAGTAGACCGACAGGGGTTGAAAAACTGTTTTTT.

The chain is built from TRBV21-1 and TRBJ2-3; the D call of TRBD1 is as the table states it, not checked on the DNA. TRBV21-1 is marked as a pseudogene. This CDR3 region has 18 residues. The CDR3: CASSKRGNSGGLADTQYF. In DNA, the CDR3 is TGTGCCAGCAGCAAAAGGGGCAATTCAGGGGGTCTGGCAGATACGCAGTATTTT.

This clone was found once. The chain is built from TRBV7-2 and TRBJ2-5, with D possibly matching TRBD2 (7 bases). CDR3 length: 15 residues. V lost 1 base to trimming and J lost 6 bases, with 15 bases between them. Germline lookup yields CDR1 SGHTA and CDR2 FQGNSA. CDR3 residues: CASSLERGATKTQYF. DNA for the CDR3: TGTGCCAGCAGCTTAGAACGGGGGGCCACAAAGACCCAGTACTTC.

The chain joins TRBV6-5 to TRBJ2-5; D may correspond to TRBD1 or TRBD2 (5 bases each). The CDR3 has 13 amino acids. V lost 7 bases and J 3 bases, leaving 12 bases between the germline ends. Germline-derived CDR1 and CDR2 are MNHEY and SVGAGI. The CDR3 reads CASTHRGEETQYF. CDR3 DNA sequence: TGTGCCAGCACCCATAGAGGGGAAGAGACCCAGTACTTC.

The rearrangement joins TRBV5-4 to TRBJ1-2; no clear D. Germline CDR1 reads SGHNT; CDR2 reads YYREEE (reference sequence). V was shortened by 0 bases and J by 8 bases, with 14 bases between the two germline ends. There are 14 residues in the CDR3. In DNA, the CDR3 is TGTGCCAGCAGCTTGGATCGTTGGGTGAGGGGCTACACCTTC. Residues: CASSLDRWVRGYTF.

The chain couples TRBV30 to TRBJ2-5; D is ambiguous. CDR3 length equals 13 residues. CDR1 is GTSNPN and CDR2 is SVGIG in the germline V gene (reference sequence). V was shortened by 0 bases and J by 0 bases, with 5 bases between the two germline ends. The DNA of the CDR3 is TGTGCCTGGAGTGTGCAGGACCAAGAGACCCAGTACTTC. Translation gives CAWSVQDQETQYF.

The chain links TRBV15 to TRBJ1-5; no clear D. CDR1 LNHNV and CDR2 YYDKDF come from the germline V gene (reference sequence). The V end lost 0 bases, the J end lost 0 bases, and 12 bases lay between the germline ends. The CDR3 runs 17 residues. CDR3 in amino acids: CATSRDLRLNSNQPQHF. The CDR3 DNA is TGTGCCACCAGCAGAGATCTGCGGTTAAATAGCAATCAGCCCCAGCATTTT.

This chain links TRBV4-3 with TRBJ1-4, with D possibly being TRBD1 (5 bases). This CDR3 has 15 amino acids. Looked up from germline, CDR1 is LGHNA and CDR2 is YSLEER. V gave up 1 base and J gave up 5 bases, with 11 bases separating them. CDR3 sequence reads: CASSQALRGNEKLFF. The CDR3 region has the DNA TGCGCCAGCAGCCAAGCCCTTCGGGGGAATGAAAAACTGTTTTTT.